This is a list of T cell receptor beta chains from one sample in a study of CXCR3-negative and CXCR3-positive naive CD8 T cells. TCRdb re-called the 5' RACE reads; one entry per CDR3 protein, DNA not given. The sample is made up of 100,000 to 150,000 distinct CDR3 sequences, and the top ten hold 0.41% of it. Sample: naive CXCR3+ CD8+ T cells from blood. All receptors come from a human donor in good health. Some clones in this sample may be carry-over from other donors' samples. CDR3s include the opening cysteine and the closing phenylalanine or tryptophan.

V gene	CDR3 length	J gene	CDR3 protein
TRBV7-2	13	TRBJ1-2	CASSLGTGYGYTF
TRBV7-8	14	TRBJ2-2	CASSHNGATGELFF
TRBV11-2	17	TRBJ2-2	CASSLTGNLVNTGELFF
TRBV28	14	TRBJ1-1	CASSFLTVNTEAFF
TRBV5-1	15	TRBJ2-1	CASSLVPGDYNEQFF
TRBV7-7	17	TRBJ2-5	CASSLGTPSGGPETQYF
TRBV5-1	15	TRBJ2-1	CASRDPGLAPNEQFF
TRBV19	12	TRBJ1-1	CATAAGSTEAFF
TRBV12-3/TRBV12-4	16	TRBJ2-7	CASSIRDRGSSYEQYF
TRBV29-1	15	TRBJ2-3	CSVAGGDRSTDTQYF
TRBV3-1	16	TRBJ1-1	CASSRTGMGIGTEAFF
TRBV11-2	13	TRBJ2-1	CASSDGGYNEQFF
TRBV4-2	13	TRBJ2-7	CASSQERFYEQYF
TRBV3-1	13	TRBJ2-1	CASVGPGDDEQFF
TRBV5-5	16	TRBJ2-3	CASSAPLAGSADTQYF
TRBV7-9	16	TRBJ1-6	CASRKQGSSYNSPLHF
TRBV29-1	14	TRBJ2-5	CSVEVGFGAETQYF
TRBV12-3/TRBV12-4	13	TRBJ2-7	CASSLASEYEQYF
TRBV6-5	12	TRBJ1-4	CASSSGIIKLFF
TRBV5-4	14	TRBJ2-7	CASSLGSQVAEQYF
TRBV7-8	15	TRBJ1-1	CASSLHDSLNTEAFF
TRBV20-1	14	TRBJ2-1	CSASLASSYNEQFF
TRBV11-3	17	TRBJ2-3	CASRPRGLAGITDTQYF
TRBV7-8	16	TRBJ2-5	CASSTGLAGPQETQYF
TRBV5-6	15	TRBJ2-3	CASSPPSLIPDTQYF
TRBV21-1	18	TRBJ2-1	CASSKKGSGSVDGNEQFF
TRBV5-1	16	TRBJ2-7	CASQLEGPSGFYEQYF
TRBV29-1	14	TRBJ2-5	CSVELREVEETQYF
TRBV11-3	17	TRBJ2-2	CASSLVDRGLSTGELFF
TRBV12-3/TRBV12-4	15	TRBJ2-5	CASSFLRGSRETQYF
TRBV29-1	13	TRBJ2-3	CSVTAGSTDTQYF
TRBV4-1	14	TRBJ2-2	CASSQPLYTGELFF
TRBV7-9	15	TRBJ2-1	CASSPAGGFYNEQFF
TRBV28	13	TRBJ1-5	CASTILANQPQHF
TRBV2	15	TRBJ1-6	CASSVTASYNSPLHF
TRBV29-1	18	TRBJ2-2	CSVEDRRDTTLNTGELFF
TRBV29-1	16	TRBJ2-2	CSVGLAGGLNTGELFF
TRBV11-2	14	TRBJ2-7	CASSFSSYQYEQYF
TRBV7-9	14	TRBJ2-7	CASSPTSAGYEQYF
TRBV29-1	17	TRBJ2-1	CSVEGLAGGRTYNEQFF
TRBV19	13	TRBJ2-7	CASSQTAYYEQYF
TRBV7-3	13	TRBJ1-1	CASSLALNTEAFF
TRBV5-6	12	TRBJ2-3	CASSLVVDTQYF
TRBV13	16	TRBJ2-7	CASSNRGTGGSYEQYF
TRBV6-2/TRBV6-3	15	TRBJ2-1	CASSYIPGTADEQFF
TRBV7-3	15	TRBJ2-7	CASSPSGGYPYEQYF